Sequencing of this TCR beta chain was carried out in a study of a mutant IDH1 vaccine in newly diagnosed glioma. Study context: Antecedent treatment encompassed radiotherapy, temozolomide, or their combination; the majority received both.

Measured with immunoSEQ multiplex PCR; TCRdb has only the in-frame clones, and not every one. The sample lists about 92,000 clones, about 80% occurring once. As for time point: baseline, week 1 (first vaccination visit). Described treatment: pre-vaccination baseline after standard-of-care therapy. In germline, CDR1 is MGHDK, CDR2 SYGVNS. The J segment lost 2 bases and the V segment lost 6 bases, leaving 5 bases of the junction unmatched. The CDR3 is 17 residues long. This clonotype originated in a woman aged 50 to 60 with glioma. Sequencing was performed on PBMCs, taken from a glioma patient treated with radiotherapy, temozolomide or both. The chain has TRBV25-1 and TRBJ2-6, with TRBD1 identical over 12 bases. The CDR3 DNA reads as TGTGCCAGCAGGGGGGGACAGGGGGCCCCTGGGGCCAACGTCCTGACTTTC. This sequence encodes CASRGGQGAPGANVLTF.